This TCR beta chain was sequenced for a study of monozygotic twins with inflammatory bowel disease. TCRdb reprocessed the 5' RACE reads and stores each CDR3 protein as one record, lacking DNA. The sample totals some 440,000 distinct CDR3 sequences. Germline-derived CDR1 and CDR2 are MGHDK and SYGVNS. The CDR3 totals 13 residues. Sequenced input: blood. The sequence was collected from a human donor with ulcerative colitis or Crohn's disease, or a healthy co-twin of an affected twin (not recorded which). The rearrangement uses TRBV25-1 and TRBJ1-3. CDR3 protein: CASQVTAGNTIYF.